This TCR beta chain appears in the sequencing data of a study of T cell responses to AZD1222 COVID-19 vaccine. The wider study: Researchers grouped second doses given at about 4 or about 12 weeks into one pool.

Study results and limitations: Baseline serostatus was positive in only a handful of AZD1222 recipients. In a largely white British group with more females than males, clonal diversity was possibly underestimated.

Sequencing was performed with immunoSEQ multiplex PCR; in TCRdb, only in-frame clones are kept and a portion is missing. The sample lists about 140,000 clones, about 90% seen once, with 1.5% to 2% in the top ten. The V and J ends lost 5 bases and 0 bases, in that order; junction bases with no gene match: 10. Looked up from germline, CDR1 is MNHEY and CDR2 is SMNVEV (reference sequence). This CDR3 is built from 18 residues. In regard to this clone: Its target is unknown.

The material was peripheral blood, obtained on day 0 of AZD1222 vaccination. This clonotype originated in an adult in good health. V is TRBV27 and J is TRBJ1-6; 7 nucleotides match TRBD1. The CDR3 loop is CASSRTGAQSSYNSPLHF. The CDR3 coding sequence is TGTGCCAGCAGTCGGACAGGAGCACAGAGCTCCTATAATTCACCCCTCCACTTT.